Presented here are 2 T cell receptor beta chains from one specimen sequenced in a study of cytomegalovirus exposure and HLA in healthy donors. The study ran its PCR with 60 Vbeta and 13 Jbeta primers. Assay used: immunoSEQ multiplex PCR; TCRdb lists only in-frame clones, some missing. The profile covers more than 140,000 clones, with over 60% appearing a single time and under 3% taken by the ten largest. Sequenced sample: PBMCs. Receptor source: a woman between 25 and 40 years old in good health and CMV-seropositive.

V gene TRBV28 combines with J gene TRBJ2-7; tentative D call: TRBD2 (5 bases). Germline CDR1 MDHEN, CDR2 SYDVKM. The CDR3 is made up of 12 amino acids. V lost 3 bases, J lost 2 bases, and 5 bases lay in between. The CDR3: CASSLRAYEQYF. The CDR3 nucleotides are TGTGCCAGCAGTTTGAGGGCCTACGAGCAGTACTTC.

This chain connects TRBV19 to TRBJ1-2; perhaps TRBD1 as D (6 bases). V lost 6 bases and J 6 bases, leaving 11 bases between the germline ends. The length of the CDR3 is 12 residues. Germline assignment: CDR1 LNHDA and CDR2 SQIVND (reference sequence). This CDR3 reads CASSLQGDGYTF. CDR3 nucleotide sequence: TGTGCCAGTAGCCTACAGGGAGATGGCTACACCTTC.